These 31 T cell receptor beta chains came from one sample sequenced in a study of blood T cell repertoires in COVID-19. The protocol was immunoSEQ multiplex PCR, while the TCRdb copy is restricted to in-frame clones and leaves out a portion. The sample carries roughly 140,000 clones, 70% to 90% recorded once. The sample taken for sequencing was PBMCs or T cells enriched from blood (not recorded which). The receptor set was obtained from a woman between 40 and 50 years old who had recovered from COVID-19.

The V call is TRBV2, the J call TRBJ1-2; 12 bases are a match to TRBD1. There are 17 residues in the CDR3. CDR1 and CDR2 (germline): SNHLY, FYNNEI. V shed 4 bases, J shed 4 bases, and the junction held 10 bases outside the gene matches. The CDR3 spells CASSGPGQGAWGYGYTF. CDR3 nucleotides: TGTGCCAGCAGTGGTCCGGGACAGGGGGCATGGGGCTATGGCTACACCTTC.

The chain uses TRBV3-1 (or the pseudogene TRBV3-2) and TRBJ2-3, with D uncertain. V lost 1 base and J 0 bases, leaving 8 bases between the germline ends. CDR1 and CDR2 (germline): LGHDT, YNNKEL (reference sequence). The CDR3 length is 15 residues. CDR3 bases: TGTGCCAGCAGCCAAGGGGCGCTTAGCACAGATACGCAGTATTTT. Its translation is CASSQGALSTDTQYF.

The CDR3 reads CASSTDRLAANTGELFF. Here the CDR3 DNA reads TGTGCCAGCAGCACCGATAGGCTAGCGGCGAACACCGGGGAGCTGTTTTTT. This sequence joins TRBV5-4 and TRBJ2-2, with 7 bases matching TRBD2. V shed 4 bases and J 0 bases; nucleotides not matched to a gene: 9. Germline V lookup: CDR1 SGHNT, CDR2 YYREEE (reference sequence). The CDR3 has 17 amino acids.

This chain connects TRBV9 to TRBJ2-5; TRBD2 is a possible D gene (5 bases). The germline V gene has CDR1 SGDLS and CDR2 YYNGEE. This CDR3 is built from 14 residues. The V and J ends lost 4 bases and 2 bases respectively, with 12 bases between them. This CDR3 is CASSSTLAQETQYF. In DNA, the CDR3 is TGTGCCAGCAGCTCCACGCTAGCTCAAGAGACCCAGTACTTC. Drawing the rest from reference TRBV9 and TRBJ2-5, the complete variable domain is DSGVTQTPKHLITATGQRVTLRCSPRSGDLSVYWYQQSLDQGLQFLIQYYNGEERAKGNILERFSAQQFPDLHSELNLSSLELGDSALYFCASSSTLAQETQYFGPGTRLLVL.

CDR3 protein: CASSLESGRTGGAFF. The CDR3 bases are TGTGCCAGCAGCTTAGAGTCCGGGAGGACCGGGGGAGCTTTCTTT. The rearrangement links TRBV7-2 to TRBJ1-1, with a tentative D call TRBD1 (5 bases). Germline CDR1 and CDR2: SGHTA and FQGNSA. The CDR3 is 15 residues long. The V gene lost 1 base and the J gene lost 10 bases, with 19 bases spanning the gap.

This rearrangement joins TRBV5-4 to TRBJ1-1, with D uncertain. V lost 0 bases and J lost 5, with 14 bases in between. The germline V gene encodes CDR1 SGHNT and CDR2 YYREEE (reference sequence). The CDR3 extends over 15 amino acids. This CDR3 reads CASSLVGEGPTEAFF. DNA of the CDR3: TGTGCCAGCAGCTTGGTTGGAGAGGGCCCAACTGAAGCTTTCTTT.

The rearrangement links TRBV4-1 to TRBJ2-7; 14 bases align to TRBD2. Germline CDR1 MGHRA, CDR2 YSYEKL. This CDR3 has 16 residues. V dropped 4 bases and J dropped 0; count of bases not matched to a gene: 2. The CDR3 sequence is CASSPGLAGGSYEQYF. The CDR3 DNA reads as TGCGCCAGCAGCCCCGGACTAGCGGGAGGCTCCTACGAGCAGTACTTC.

The rearrangement uses TRBV5-8 and TRBJ1-2, with a weak D call TRBD1 (5 bases). CDR1 and CDR2 from the germline V gene are SGHTS and YDEGEE. V was trimmed by 5 bases and J by 7 bases, leaving 21 bases between them. The CDR3 runs 15 residues. CDR3 sequence reads: CASRDTLRTSRGYTF. The CDR3 coding sequence is TGTGCCAGCAGGGATACGTTGAGGACAAGTCGTGGCTACACCTTC.

V usage is TRBV27 and J usage is TRBJ1-1; tentative D call: TRBD1 (6 bases). This CDR3 contains 15 residues. V was cut by 0 bases and J by 10 bases, with 18 bases left in between. CDR1 MNHEY and CDR2 SMNVEV come from the germline V gene (reference sequence). This CDR3 is CASSLSRQGMGGAFF. The CDR3 DNA reads TGTGCCAGCAGTTTATCTCGCCAGGGGATGGGTGGAGCTTTCTTT.

This clone was counted between two and nine times. The gene calls are TRBV7-9 and TRBJ2-7, with 7 bases matching TRBD1. Germline CDR1 reads SEHNR; CDR2 reads FQNEAQ (reference sequence). Trimming cost V 0 bases and J 5 bases; bases outside gene matches: 7. The CDR3 sequence is 15 residues long. The CDR3 region is CASSLAGRGIDEQYF. For the CDR3, the DNA is TGTGCCAGCAGCTTAGCGGGCAGGGGGATCGACGAGCAGTACTTC.

This chain uses TRBV18 with TRBJ2-7, with D perhaps matching TRBD2 (5 bases). Germline loops: CDR1 KGHSH, CDR2 LQKENI. V was trimmed by 0 bases and J by 2 bases, leaving 8 bases between them. The CDR3 runs to 14 residues. The CDR3 DNA follows: TGTGCCAGCTCACCACCAGCGGAACCCTACGAGCAGTACTTC. Its translation: CASSPPAEPYEQYF.

The chain uses TRBV30 and TRBJ1-1; tentatively, D is TRBD1 (6 bases). Germline loops: CDR1 GTSNPN, CDR2 SVGIG (reference sequence). The V end lost 3 bases, the J end lost 3 bases, and 11 bases lay between the germline ends. The CDR3 is 13 amino acids. The chain's CDR3 is CAWRRGIDTEAFF. CDR3 DNA: TGTGCCTGGAGGAGGGGGATCGACACTGAAGCTTTCTTT. Drawing the rest from reference TRBV30 and TRBJ1-1, the complete variable domain is SQTIHQWPATLVQPVGSPLSLECTVEGTSNPNLYWYRQAAGRGLQLLFYSVGIGQISSEVPQNLSASRPQDRQFILSSKKLLLSDSGFYLCAWRRGIDTEAFFGQGTRLTVV.

The V gene is TRBV6-4, the J gene TRBJ2-2; D is ambiguous. V dropped 5 bases and J dropped 4 bases, with 11 bases sitting between them. The CDR3 covers 14 residues. Germline V gene lookup returns CDR1 MRHNA and CDR2 SNTAGT. CDR3 bases: TGTGCCAGCAGTCGCCAGCCGGGCACCGGGGAGCTGTTTTTT. Residues: CASSRQPGTGELFF.

CDR3 sequence (DNA): TGTGCCAGCAGCCTAAGCGGGCCGGGAGGATTAAATGAGCAGTTCTTC. Translated, it gives CASSLSGPGGLNEQFF. The rearrangement joins TRBV3-1 (or the pseudogene TRBV3-2) to TRBJ2-1, with 7 bases aligning to TRBD2. The CDR3 runs to 16 residues. From germline, CDR1 is LGHDT and CDR2 YNNKEL (reference sequence). V dropped 4 bases and J dropped 7; count of bases not matched to a gene: 13.

This chain connects TRBV12-5 to TRBJ2-1; 10 bases are a match to TRBD2. The CDR3 covers 16 residues. CDR1 LGHNT and CDR2 FRNRAP come from the germline V gene. The V gene end was trimmed by 3 bases and the J gene end by 2 bases; junction bases not matched to a gene: 4. The CDR3: CASGFQAGGPYNEQFF. The CDR3 bases are TGTGCTAGTGGTTTTCAAGCGGGGGGGCCCTACAATGAGCAGTTCTTC.

This clone showed up just once. The chain recombines TRBV6-5 with TRBJ2-2, with D possibly being TRBD1 (6 bases). Trimming left V 2 bases short and J 3 bases short, with 7 bases between. The germline V gene encodes CDR1 MNHEY and CDR2 SVGAGI. The CDR3 length is 14 residues. The CDR3 DNA reads as TGTGCCAGCAGTTACGGGACACACACCGGGGAGCTGTTTTTT. It specifies CASSYGTHTGELFF.

This chain connects TRBV2 to TRBJ2-1; 9 bases line up with TRBD1. This CDR3 has 15 residues. The V gene's germline CDR1 is SNHLY and CDR2 FYNNEI. V trimming: 5 bases; J trimming: 4 bases; junction bases outside the gene matches: 6. The CDR3 region is CASSSTGTGYNEQFF. CDR3 nucleotides: TGTGCCAGCAGTTCCACGGGGACAGGGTACAATGAGCAGTTCTTC.

There are many counts of this clone. V is TRBV6-1 and J is TRBJ2-3, with 7 bases lining up with TRBD1. The CDR3 is 15 amino acids. Germline CDR1 and CDR2: MNHNS and SASEGT. V lost 1 base to trimming and J lost 4 bases; unmatched junction nucleotides: 5. This chain's CDR3 is CASSEERGLADTQYF. DNA of the CDR3: TGTGCCAGCAGTGAAGAAAGGGGGCTGGCAGATACGCAGTATTTT.

The CDR3 protein is CASGGPGLKNPNEQFF. CDR3 bases: TGTGCTAGTGGTGGACCGGGACTAAAAAACCCCAATGAGCAGTTCTTC. The rearrangement links TRBV12-5 to TRBJ2-1; 7 bases agree with TRBD2. Looked up from germline, CDR1 is LGHNT and CDR2 is FRNRAP. V lost 5 bases and J lost 6; bases outside the gene matches: 13. The CDR3 extends over 16 amino acids.

The V gene is TRBV5-1, the J gene TRBJ2-1, with D maybe TRBD2 (6 bases). Germline values: CDR1 SGHRS, CDR2 YFSETQ. The CDR3 spans 15 residues. Trimming cost V 0 bases and J 8 bases, with 15 bases left between them. The CDR3 region has the DNA TGCGCCAGCAGCTTGGTCGGGGGAGCGTTCGATGAGCAGTTCTTC. Its protein product is CASSLVGGAFDEQFF.

The chain combines TRBV6-1 with TRBJ1-5, with TRBD1 matching 8 bases. Trimming at V came to 2 bases and at J to 2 bases, leaving 5 bases not matched to a gene. The CDR3 runs 16 residues. The V gene's germline CDR1 is MNHNS and CDR2 SASEGT. The CDR3 here is CASSEIGQGRNQPQHF. In DNA, the CDR3 is TGTGCCAGCAGTGAAATAGGACAGGGACGCAATCAGCCCCAGCATTTT.

This sequence joins TRBV6-5 and TRBJ1-3; D might be TRBD1 (6 bases). With 2 bases removed from V and 4 bases from J, the gap between germline ends came to 12 bases. The CDR3 is 15 residues long. Germline CDR1 and CDR2: MNHEY and SVGAGI. The CDR3 sequence: CASSYDTGIGNTIYF. Written as DNA, the CDR3 is TGTGCCAGCAGTTACGATACAGGGATCGGAAACACCATATATTTT.

This clone showed up just once. The chain uses TRBV4-1 and TRBJ1-4; no clear D gene. This CDR3 has 12 amino acids. Germline-derived CDR1 and CDR2 are MGHRA and YSYEKL. The V end was cut by 8 bases, the J end by 8 bases, with 12 bases between. CDR3 protein: CASRNMREKLFF. The CDR3, as DNA: TGCGCCAGCCGAAATATGAGAGAAAAACTGTTTTTT.

The chain carries TRBV6-5 and TRBJ1-1; D gene ambiguous. The CDR3 totals 13 residues. Trimming stripped 7 bases from V and 1 base from J, with 10 bases between. CDR1 is MNHEY, CDR2 SVGAGI, per germline. The CDR3 loop reads CASISQPNTEAFF. For the CDR3, the DNA is TGTGCCAGCATTAGCCAGCCGAACACTGAAGCTTTCTTT.

The chain couples TRBV27 to TRBJ1-5; 8 bases match TRBD1. Germline lookup yields CDR1 MNHEY and CDR2 SMNVEV (reference sequence). This CDR3 is 16 amino acids long. J gave up 7 bases and V 5 bases, and 13 bases lay outside the gene matches. Here the CDR3 reads CASSPTRTGIGQPQHF. In DNA form, the CDR3 reads TGTGCCAGCAGTCCGACCCGGACAGGGATTGGGCAGCCCCAGCATTTT.

This clone was observed many times. J is TRBJ1-2 and V is TRBV30; no definite D call. CDR1 GTSNPN and CDR2 SVGIG come from the germline V gene (reference sequence). Trimming cost V 7 bases and J 5 bases, with 8 bases left between them. The CDR3 is 10 residues long. In DNA, the CDR3 is TGTGCCTTGAGCCTTTATGGCTACACCTTC. Translating gives CALSLYGYTF.

The chain has TRBV3-1 (or the pseudogene TRBV3-2) and TRBJ1-6, with TRBD1 identical over 8 bases. This CDR3 contains 14 residues. Germline CDR1 LGHDT, CDR2 YNNKEL (reference sequence). Unmatched junction bases numbered 3, after V lost 1 base and J lost 10 bases. As DNA, the CDR3 is TGTGCCAGCAGCCAAGGACAGGGGACCTCACCCCTCCACTTT. This translates into CASSQGQGTSPLHF.

This chain uses TRBV28 with TRBJ2-3, with 8 bases aligning to TRBD1. The germline V gene has CDR1 MDHEN and CDR2 SYDVKM. The ends lost 4 bases at V and 2 bases at J; junction bases unmatched: 5. This CDR3 region has 15 residues. CDR3 amino acids: CASSSGGRDTDTQYF. The CDR3 DNA follows: TGTGCCAGCAGTTCAGGGGGCAGGGACACAGATACGCAGTATTTT.

This clone has only a few counts. The chain couples TRBV5-5 to TRBJ1-1, with 9 bases matching TRBD1. This CDR3 spans 13 amino acids. Germline V gene sequence: CDR1 SGHKS, CDR2 YYEKEE (reference sequence). V lost 2 bases, J lost 8 bases, and 4 bases stayed unmatched. This CDR3 is CASSFPTGGEAFF. The CDR3 bases are TGTGCCAGCAGCTTCCCGACAGGGGGGGAAGCTTTCTTT.

The V gene is TRBV6-6, the J gene TRBJ1-5; 7 bases fit TRBD1. Germline V gene sequence: CDR1 MNHNY, CDR2 SVGAGI (reference sequence). This CDR3 has 14 residues. Germline trimming cut 6 bases from V and 4 bases from J; bases unmatched to any gene: 6. CDR3 DNA sequence: TGTGCCAGCAGCCAGGGGGTTTCAAATCAGCCCCAGCATTTT. It encodes CASSQGVSNQPQHF.

The rearrangement uses TRBV19 and TRBJ1-5; D gene uncertain. Germline V gives CDR1 LNHDA, CDR2 SQIVND (reference sequence). The CDR3 sequence is 14 residues long. Trimming took 5 bases from V and 0 from J, leaving 8 bases between them. In nucleotides, the CDR3 is TGTGCCAGTAGTTACGGGTTTAGCAATCAGCCCCAGCATTTT. Residues: CASSYGFSNQPQHF.